Below are 2 T cell receptor beta chains sequenced from a single sample in a study of T-cell reconstitution after alpha-beta-depleted transplantation in children. TCRbeta library preparation incorporated unique molecular identifiers. One entry per CDR3 protein results from TCRdb running MiXCR on the PCR reads. The profile shows about 420,000 distinct CDR3 sequences, approximately 11% of them singletons. Sequences were derived from PBMCs from the stem cell graft donor, sampled from the stem cell graft. Every receptor here comes from a human donor who donated a stem cell graft to a child with acute myeloid leukemia.

The gene calls are TRBV20-1 and TRBJ2-7; TRBD2 aligns across 7 bases. This CDR3 is built from 11 residues. V was pared by 6 bases and J by 4 bases, with 3 bases of the junction left unmatched. Germline CDR1 reads DFQATT; CDR2 reads SNEGSKA (reference sequence). Written as DNA, the CDR3 is TGCAGTGCCCGGGACTATTACGAGCAGTACTTC. This encodes CSARDYYEQYF.

This clonotype was recorded many times. The gene calls are TRBV6-2 or TRBV6-3 and TRBJ1-5, with a weak D call TRBD1 (5 bases). The CDR3 has 17 residues. Germline loops: CDR1 MNHEY, CDR2 SVGEGT. V was trimmed by 0 bases and J by 2 bases, leaving 14 bases between them. The CDR3 DNA reads as TGTGCCAGCAGTTACTCGAGTAGGGGAAAAGGCAATCAGCCCCAGCATTTT. Its translation: CASSYSSRGKGNQPQHF.